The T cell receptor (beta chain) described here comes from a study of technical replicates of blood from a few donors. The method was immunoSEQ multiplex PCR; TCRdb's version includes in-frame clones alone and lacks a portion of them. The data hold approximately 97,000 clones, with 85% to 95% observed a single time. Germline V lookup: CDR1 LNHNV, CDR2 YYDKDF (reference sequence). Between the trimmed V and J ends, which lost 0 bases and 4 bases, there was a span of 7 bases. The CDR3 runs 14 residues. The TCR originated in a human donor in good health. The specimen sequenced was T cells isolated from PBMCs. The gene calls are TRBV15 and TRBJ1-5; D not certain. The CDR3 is CATSRDNSNQPQHF. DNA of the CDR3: TGTGCCACCAGCAGAGATAACTCGAATCAGCCCCAGCATTTT.